The clone carrying this TCR beta chain was counted once. No antigen is known for it. Generated by immunoSEQ multiplex PCR, the TCRdb table keeps only in-frame clones and is missing some. The table includes over 100,000 clones, approximately 94% detected once. The data stem from a study of graft-versus-host responses after intestinal transplantation. V lost 3 bases to trimming and J lost 4 bases, with 10 bases between them. The CDR3 runs 13 residues. Germline V gene lookup returns CDR1 SGHRS and CDR2 YFSETQ. Study outcomes and limitations: GvH clones were identified in recipient marrow, with some first appearing in ileum or blood.

The sequence derives from a human donor who was the organ donor for an intestinal transplant. This rearrangement joins TRBV5-1 to TRBJ1-1; TRBD1 might be the D (5 bases). Here the sequenced sample was unstimulated CD4+ T cells sorted from spleen or lymph node cells, taken before transplant. The CDR3 protein is CASSWDGGTEAFF. The CDR3 coding sequence is TGCGCCAGCAGCTGGGATGGGGGCACTGAAGCTTTCTTT.